This is a list of T cell receptor beta chains from one sample in a study of T cells after yellow fever vaccination. TCRdb processed the 5' RACE reads anew with MiXCR; each CDR3 protein has one entry. The data show 600,000 to 750,000 distinct CDR3 sequences, approximately 13% seen once. The source material was PBMCs, sampled on the day of the yellow fever booster vaccination. These receptors all stem from a man aged 25-45 years who received the YFV17D yellow fever vaccine. Both conserved end residues are part of each CDR3. The D gene is left open where the match is weak.

J: TRBJ1-5
length: 14
D: .
V: TRBV24-1
CDR3: CATSEGVSNQPQHF

J: TRBJ2-3
length: 14
D: .
V: TRBV5-1
CDR3: CASSLYQEVDTQYF

J: TRBJ2-6
length: 17
D: .
V: TRBV29-1
CDR3: CSVDIGGQSSGANVLTF

J: TRBJ2-7
length: 15
D: TRBD2
V: TRBV20-1
CDR3: CSARALGLAGYEQYF

J: TRBJ2-1
length: 13
D: TRBD2
V: TRBV27
CDR3: CASSFGLAYEQFF

J: TRBJ2-5
length: 13
D: .
V: TRBV6-5
CDR3: CASSSGFWETQYF

J: TRBJ2-7
length: 14
D: .
V: TRBV6-2/TRBV6-3
CDR3: CASSPGRKSYEQYF

J: TRBJ2-1
length: 11
D: TRBD2
V: TRBV28
CDR3: CASPRGGEQFF

J: TRBJ2-7
length: 18
D: TRBD1
V: TRBV11-2
CDR3: CASSLVIRDREASYEQYF

J: TRBJ2-3
length: 19
D: TRBD1
V: TRBV18
CDR3: CASSPGQGSERGSTDTQYF

J: TRBJ1-2
length: 12
D: TRBD1
V: TRBV7-9
CDR3: CASMRDSYGYTF

J: TRBJ2-5
length: 13
D: .
V: TRBV19
CDR3: CASSRRVQETQYF

J: TRBJ2-1
length: 13
D: TRBD1
V: TRBV12-3/TRBV12-4
CDR3: CASRTPGQTGMVF

J: TRBJ2-1
length: 19
D: TRBD2
V: TRBV11-1
CDR3: CASSAAPQNSGRVNNEQFF

J: TRBJ2-7
length: 14
D: .
V: TRBV6-5
CDR3: CASSYSASVYEQYF

J: TRBJ2-1
length: 17
D: TRBD2
V: TRBV4-1
CDR3: CASSQDWVAGGYNEQFF

J: TRBJ2-4
length: 17
D: TRBD2
V: TRBV9
CDR3: CASSVEEGGGAKNIQYF

J: TRBJ1-4
length: 13
D: .
V: TRBV5-1
CDR3: CASSLFVEEKLFF

J: TRBJ2-1
length: 18
D: TRBD1
V: TRBV25-1
CDR3: CASSRWDRALSSYNEQFF

J: TRBJ2-3
length: 14
D: .
V: TRBV7-2
CDR3: CASTLPPRADTQYF

J: TRBJ2-5
length: 13
D: .
V: TRBV12-3/TRBV12-4
CDR3: CASSSPAKETQYF

J: TRBJ2-5
length: 14
D: .
V: TRBV29-1
CDR3: CSVERFLSQETQYF

J: TRBJ2-7
length: 14
D: TRBD2
V: TRBV4-3
CDR3: CASSQGIAGYEQYF

J: TRBJ2-7
length: 13
D: .
V: TRBV4-3
CDR3: CASSQDHYAAQYF

J: TRBJ1-1
length: 17
D: .
V: TRBV20-1
CDR3: CSARDRAPGTVNTEAFF